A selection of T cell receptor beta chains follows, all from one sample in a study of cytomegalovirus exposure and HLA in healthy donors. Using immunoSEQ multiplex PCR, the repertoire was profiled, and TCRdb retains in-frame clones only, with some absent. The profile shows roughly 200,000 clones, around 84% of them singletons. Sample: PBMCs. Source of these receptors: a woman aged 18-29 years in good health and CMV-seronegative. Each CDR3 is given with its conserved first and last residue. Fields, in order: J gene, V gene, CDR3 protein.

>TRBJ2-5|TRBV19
CASSIDLLEGSQETQYF
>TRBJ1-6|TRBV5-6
CASSWGQGTSRSSPLHF
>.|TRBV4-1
CASSQDITSGTYEQYF
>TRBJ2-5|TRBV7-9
CASSRRYEGGETQYF
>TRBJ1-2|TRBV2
CASTQGSFYGYTF
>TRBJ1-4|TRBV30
CAWSAGTGNNEKLFF
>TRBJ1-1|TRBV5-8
CASSLATGWTFF
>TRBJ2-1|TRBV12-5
CASGLVLAGGSSYNEQFF
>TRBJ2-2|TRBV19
CASRVSGKVTGELFF
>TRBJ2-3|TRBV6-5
CASSYSIGGGTDTQYF
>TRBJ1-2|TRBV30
CAWSRPRDSRNYGYTF
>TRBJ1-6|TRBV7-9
CASSLAPGEDYNSPLHF
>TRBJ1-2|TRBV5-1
CASSLAGQGADGYTF
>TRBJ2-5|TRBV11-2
CASSLLQGAHPHGTQYF
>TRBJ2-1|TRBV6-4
CARGTSGRQVEQFF
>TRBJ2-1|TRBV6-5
CASQSRFSYNEQFF
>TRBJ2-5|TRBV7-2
CASSESPLGGPQETQYF
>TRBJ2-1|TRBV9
CASSGGLLNEQFF
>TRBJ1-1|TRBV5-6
CASSLGFRGRGQAFF
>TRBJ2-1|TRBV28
CASTITGGAYNEQFF
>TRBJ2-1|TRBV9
CASSVVLDREQFF
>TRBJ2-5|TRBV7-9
CASSLGQIQETQYF
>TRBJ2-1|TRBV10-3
CAISAGTSHNEQFF
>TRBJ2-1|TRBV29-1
CSLSAGTPDNEQFF
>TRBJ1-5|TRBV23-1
CASSHRDSNSNQPQHF
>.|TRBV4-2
CASSQTGTSGRSYEQYF
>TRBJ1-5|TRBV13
CASSFTNQPQHF
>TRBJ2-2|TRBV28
CASSLFRTGKPGELFF
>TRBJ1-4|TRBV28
CATGQGEKLFF
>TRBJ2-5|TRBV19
CASSIDQTYQETQYF
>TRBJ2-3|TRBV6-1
CASSDRDRGTDTRYF
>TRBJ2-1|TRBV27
CASSSILAGLTYNEQFF
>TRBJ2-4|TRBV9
CASSVARNLAKNIQYF
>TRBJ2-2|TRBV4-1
CASSQPGGTGELFF
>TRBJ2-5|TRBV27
CASSRWGQGRLQGTQYF
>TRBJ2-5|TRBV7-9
CASSSRAPVETQYF
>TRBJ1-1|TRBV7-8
CASSSLDRGNTEAFF
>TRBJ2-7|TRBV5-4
CASSSVDRAPYEQYF
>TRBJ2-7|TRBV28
CASRRSGTGLYEQYF
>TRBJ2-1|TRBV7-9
CASSFFPLGGTVYNEQFF
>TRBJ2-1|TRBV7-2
CASSLAGGPDEQFF
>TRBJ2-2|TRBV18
CASSPARYGTGELFF
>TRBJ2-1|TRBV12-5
CASAAVARSYNEQFF
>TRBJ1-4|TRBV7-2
CASGKDREVEKLFF
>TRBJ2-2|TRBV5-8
CASSLYAGELFF
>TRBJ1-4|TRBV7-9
CASSPTTTTNEKLFF
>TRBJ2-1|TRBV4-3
CASSQDHDRGRNEQFF
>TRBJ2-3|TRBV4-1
CASSQADRGITDTQYF
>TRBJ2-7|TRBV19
CASSGLAGGQEEQYF
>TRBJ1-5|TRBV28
CASSFDGGGNQPQHF
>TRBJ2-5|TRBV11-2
CASSLASGIGTQYF
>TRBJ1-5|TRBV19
CASSIASVRGNQPQHF
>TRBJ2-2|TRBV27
CASSRPGLGTGELFF
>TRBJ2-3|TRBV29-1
CSVASFRAGDSTDTQYF